These T cell receptor beta chains were read from a single sample in a study of cytomegalovirus exposure and HLA in healthy donors. Clones were read by immunoSEQ multiplex PCR, and TCRdb kept only the in-frame ones, dropping some. The table has some 250,000 clones, 86% seen once. The sequencing input was PBMCs. Receptors originate from a young woman in good health and CMV-seropositive. Both conserved end residues are part of each CDR3. D genes are given only for firm matches. Rows give clone size only sometimes, using once, few, many, or a class for an expanded clone.

d_call	v_call	clone_size	cdr3_length	j_call	cdr3_nt	cdr3_aa
TRBD1	TRBV18	.	14	TRBJ2-1	TGTGCCAGCTCCCCAACAGGGGTGAGTAATGAGCAGTTCTTC	CASSPTGVSNEQFF
TRBD2	TRBV2	once	17	TRBJ2-1	TGTGCCAGCAGTGAGGGGCCTAGACTAGCGGCCTACAATGAGCAGTTCTTC	CASSEGPRLAAYNEQFF
TRBD1	TRBV7-9	.	13	TRBJ2-1	TGTGCCACCTCGGGACAGCACTACAATGAGCAGTTCTTC	CATSGQHYNEQFF
TRBD1	TRBV6-5	.	15	TRBJ1-5	TGTGCCAGCAGTTACCCTACAGGGGATAATCAGCCCCAGCATTTT	CASSYPTGDNQPQHF
.	TRBV25-1	.	15	TRBJ1-3	TGTGCCAGCAGTGAATTCGGTAGCTCTGGAAACACCATATATTTT	CASSEFGSSGNTIYF
TRBD1	TRBV10-3	.	16	TRBJ1-2	TGTGCCATCAGTGATCACACTGTAACAGGGGGAGAAGGCTACACCTTC	CAISDHTVTGGEGYTF
TRBD1	TRBV4-1	.	17	TRBJ1-3	TGCGCCACACGTTCAGGGGGCCAATCCTACTCTGGAAACACCATATATTTT	CATRSGGQSYSGNTIYF
TRBD2	TRBV5-1	.	16	TRBJ2-7	TGCGCCAGCAGCTTGGGTCTAGCGGGAAGCGCCTACGAGCAGTACTTC	CASSLGLAGSAYEQYF
.	TRBV9	.	14	TRBJ2-1	TGTGCCAGCAGCGTAGCCCAGACTGTCCCTGAGCAGTTCTTC	CASSVAQTVPEQFF
.	TRBV15	.	14	TRBJ2-2	TGTGCCACCAGCAGAGCGGGACTGGTCGGGGAGCTGTTTTTT	CATSRAGLVGELFF
TRBD1	TRBV7-6	.	16	TRBJ1-4	TGTGCCAGCAGCTTAGCGCGGACAGGGGGCTCTGAAAAACTGTTTTTT	CASSLARTGGSEKLFF
TRBD1	TRBV14	.	20	TRBJ2-1	TGTGCCAGCAGCCTTTCGAGGGGTCAGGGCAGGGACAGTTACGGCAATGAGCAGTTCTTC	CASSLSRGQGRDSYGNEQFF
.	TRBV27	.	14	TRBJ1-2	TGTGCCAGCAGCCCGGACAGTATTAACTATGGCTACACCTTC	CASSPDSINYGYTF
.	TRBV14	.	15	TRBJ2-5	TGTGCCAGCAGCCAAGTCTGGGGCGCAAGGGAGACCCAGTACTTC	CASSQVWGARETQYF
TRBD1	TRBV13	.	15	TRBJ1-2	TGTGCCAGCAGCCTGGACCGGGACAGCGTCTATGGCTACACCTTC	CASSLDRDSVYGYTF
.	TRBV5-1	.	15	TRBJ1-1	TGCGCCAGCAGCTTGGGAATCAGGGGTGGGGTTGAAGCTTTCTTT	CASSLGIRGGVEAFF
.	TRBV2	.	17	TRBJ2-3	TGTGCCAGCAATACGGGAGCCACGGCATTTAGCACAGATACGCAGTATTTT	CASNTGATAFSTDTQYF
.	TRBV2	few	14	TRBJ1-1	TGTGCCAGCAGTGAAGCGCAGGTCTTTACTGAAGCTTTCTTT	CASSEAQVFTEAFF
TRBD1	TRBV19	.	14	TRBJ1-5	TGTGCCAGTCACCGGGACAGGGATAGTCAGCCCCAGCATTTT	CASHRDRDSQPQHF
.	TRBV20-1	.	9	TRBJ2-7	TGCAGTCGGTCCTACGAGCAGTACTTC	CSRSYEQYF
TRBD1	TRBV2	.	15	TRBJ2-7	TGTGCCAGCAGTGAAGGCAGGGGGACAACCTACGAGCAGTACTTC	CASSEGRGTTYEQYF
.	TRBV10-2	.	12	TRBJ2-7	TGCGCCAGCAGTGTGGCCTCCTACGAGCAGTACTTC	CASSVASYEQYF
.	TRBV27	.	14	TRBJ1-1	TGTGCCAGCAGTTCCCCCTCCACGGGGACTGAAGCTTTCTTT	CASSSPSTGTEAFF
.	TRBV19	.	15	TRBJ1-2	TGTGCCAGTAGTATACAACCTGGGGGGAACTATGGCTACACCTTC	CASSIQPGGNYGYTF
.	TRBV27	once	14	TRBJ1-1	TGTGCCAGCAGTTTACTCGGCGGGAACACTGAAGCTTTCTTT	CASSLLGGNTEAFF
TRBD2	TRBV5-5	.	16	TRBJ2-7	TGTGCCAGCAGCAAGGGACTAGCGGGAGGGACCTACGAGCAGTACTTC	CASSKGLAGGTYEQYF
TRBD1	TRBV5-6	.	18	TRBJ2-2	TGTGCCAGCAGCCTGTACCGAGGGGGCCATTTGAGGACCGGGGAGCTGTTTTTT	CASSLYRGGHLRTGELFF
TRBD2	TRBV4-1	.	18	TRBJ2-1	TGCGCCAGCAGCCAAGTCCGACTAGCGGGAGGGCCGGTTGATGAGCAGTTCTTC	CASSQVRLAGGPVDEQFF